This T cell receptor beta chain was recorded in a study of OX40 agonist ivuxolimab in advanced cancers. Across the whole study: Among those enrolled, mean age was 60 years (range about 23 to 90) and about 79% were male. Three patients responded partially, comprising one with hepatocellular carcinoma and two with cutaneous melanoma.

Study findings and constraints: Doses of 0.1 to 3.0 mg/kg were accompanied by clonal expansion of CD4+ and CD8+ blood T cells by week 6.

This CDR3 is built from 22 residues. Germline V gene data show CDR1 as MDHEN and CDR2 as SYDVKM. The V gene end was trimmed by 6 bases and the J gene end by 2 bases; junction bases not matched to a gene: 22. This clone appeared once. Its antigen is unidentified. Sequencing used immunoSEQ multiplex PCR; TCRdb keeps in-frame clones, though not all of them. Among 65,000 to 90,000 clones, about 90% were seen once, and the ten largest hold 0.7% to 1%. Sequencing was performed on CD4+ or CD8+ T cells sorted from blood, taken in a trial of the OX40 agonist ivuxolimab. The genes are TRBV28 and TRBJ2-2; 12 bases fit TRBD1. This TCR came from an adult with an advanced solid tumor such as melanoma, head and neck, liver or kidney cancer. CDR3 sequence reads: CASRQPAFGPGQGASNTGELFF. Written as DNA, the CDR3 is TGTGCCAGCAGACAGCCTGCATTTGGCCCGGGACAGGGGGCCTCAAACACCGGGGAGCTGTTTTTT.